This T cell receptor (beta chain) was identified in a study of T-cell memory formation after mild COVID-19. Study-wide results and limits: The finding that pre-infection memory included some responding clones suggested that cross-reactive memory joined. Later expanders leaned toward CD4+, whereas clones contracting from day 15 to 85 were balanced CD4/CD8. Contracting CD4+ clones lay largely in CM and EM, with CD8+ ones residing in EMRA.

Barcoded TCR alpha and TCR beta cDNA libraries with UMIs came from 5'RACE using constant-segment primers. TCRdb used MiXCR to reprocess the 5' RACE reads, holding one entry per CDR3 protein. The table shows about 14,000 distinct CDR3 sequences, with about 16% occurring only once. V lost 1 base and J lost 2, with 9 bases in between. The germline V gene has CDR1 SGHRS and CDR2 YFSETQ. The CDR3 sequence is 14 residues long. With regard to this clonotype: Its antigen is currently unknown.

This TCR was sampled from a young man who had mild COVID-19 (a few samples of this study predate the infection). Cell type and time point are not known. The chain carries TRBV5-1 and TRBJ1-1; D call uncertain. The specimen was PBMCs or a T cell subset sorted from them (not recorded which). The CDR3 loop reads CASSLRPGNTEAFF. Written as DNA, the CDR3 is TGCGCCAGCAGCTTGCGCCCGGGTAACACTGAAGCTTTCTTT.